This T cell receptor beta chain was profiled in a study of identical twins. Study observations and caveats: Whereas memory repertoires showed no such difference, abundant cord blood beta clonotypes carried fewer insertions.

V lost 4 bases to trimming and J lost 3 bases; unmatched junction nucleotides: 9. This CDR3 spans 16 amino acids. Per the germline V gene, CDR1 is SGHRS and CDR2 is YFSETQ. One entry per CDR3 protein, called by TCRdb with MiXCR from the 5' RACE reads. The table records about 530,000 distinct CDR3 sequences, 20% to 25% of them present only once. In regard to this clonotype: As yet, its antigen is unknown.

These data are also associated with another study on yellow fever vaccine responses in identical twins.

Sequencing input: CD4+ T cells sorted from blood. The clonotype was recovered from a woman aged 18-29 years in good health. The J gene is TRBJ2-2, the V gene TRBV5-1, with 7 bases fitting TRBD2. This chain's CDR3 is CASSIALGRDTGELFF. The CDR3 nucleotides are TGCGCCAGCAGCATTGCCCTAGGGAGGGACACCGGGGAGCTGTTTTTT.